This T cell receptor beta chain originates from a study of CD8 T cells in ankylosing spondylitis. Findings and limits, study-wide: A motif in TCR beta, a set of eight highly homologous variants, appeared characteristic of ankylosing spondylitis blood. Disease-associated clones were reportedly significantly overrepresented in matched ankylosing spondylitis synovial fluid. Reactive arthritis synovial fluid and blood previously showed some of these motif variants.

The CDR3 totals 14 residues. V lost 7 bases to trimming and J lost 8 bases; unmatched junction nucleotides: 12. This clonotype showed up just a few times. Antigen unknown. By quantitative 5'-RACE with molecular barcodes, the TCR beta libraries were made. TCRdb re-derived calls from the 5' RACE reads in MiXCR, one entry per CDR3 protein. The top ten clones hold about 19% of a sample with roughly 700,000 distinct CDR3 sequences, roughly 19% of them seen once. This receptor was obtained from a male donor with ankylosing spondylitis. The sequencing input was blood, either unsorted or a sorted T cell fraction (not recorded which). The chain employs TRBV12-3 or TRBV12-4 and TRBJ1-2, with 8 bases identical to TRBD1. The DNA of the CDR3 is TGTGCCAGCACCAAGACAGGGGCCCCGGCCGGCTACACCTTC. Translated, it gives CASTKTGAPAGYTF.